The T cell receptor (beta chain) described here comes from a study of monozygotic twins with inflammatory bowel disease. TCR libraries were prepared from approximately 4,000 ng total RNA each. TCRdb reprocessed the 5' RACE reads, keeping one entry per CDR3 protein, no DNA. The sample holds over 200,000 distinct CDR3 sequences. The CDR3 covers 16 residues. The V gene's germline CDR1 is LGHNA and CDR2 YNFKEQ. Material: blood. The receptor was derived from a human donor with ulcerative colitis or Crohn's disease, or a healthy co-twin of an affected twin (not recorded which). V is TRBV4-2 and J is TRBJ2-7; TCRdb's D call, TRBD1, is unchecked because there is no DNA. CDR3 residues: CASSHSQGRGTYEQYF.